This TCR beta chain was sequenced during a study of T cells after yellow fever vaccination. The CDR3 contains 14 residues. CDR1 is DFQATT, CDR2 SNEGSKA, per germline (reference sequence). V lost 0 bases and J lost 5, with 11 bases in between. Note on this clonotype: Its specificity is not known.

Findings and limits, study-wide: A minor fraction of clonotypes spanned both CD4 and CD8 compartments. The study re-detected most primary-vaccination clones after the booster (around 96% CD4, approximately 87% CD8). Although the secondary response was weaker, it peaked faster, at day 5 versus 15.

Researchers made TCR cDNA using 5'RACE template switching, and this step added a universal primer site and UMIs. TCRdb re-derived calls from the 5' RACE reads in MiXCR, one entry per CDR3 protein. The table records under 550,000 distinct CDR3 sequences, 21% of them present only once. The sequencing used PBMCs, collected 20 to 25 days after the first yellow fever vaccination. J is TRBJ2-1 and V is TRBV20-1, with D perhaps TRBD1 (6 bases). This TCR was recovered from a man aged 18 to 30 who received the YFV17D yellow fever vaccine. Here the CDR3 reads CSARDPGAHNEQFF. Here the CDR3 DNA reads TGCAGTGCTAGAGATCCAGGGGCACACAATGAGCAGTTCTTC.